Shown below are 21 T cell receptor beta chains from a single sample sequenced in a study of blood T cell repertoires in COVID-19. TCRdb's copy holds only in-frame clones and misses some; the assay was immunoSEQ multiplex PCR. The profile shows roughly 120,000 clones, approximately 90% of them singletons. Source material: peripheral blood. The receptors were gathered from a woman aged 45-65 years with acute or convalescent COVID-19.

The chain links TRBV6-2 or TRBV6-3 to TRBJ2-5; the match to TRBD2 covers 8 bases. The CDR3 is made up of 18 amino acids. With V trimmed by 0 bases and J by 5 bases, 14 bases remained unmatched. CDR1 MNHEY and CDR2 SVGEGT come from the germline V gene. The DNA of the CDR3 is TGTGCCAGCAGTTACTCAGGGCTTCGTAGCGGGATAGGCGAGACCCAGTACTTC. As protein: CASSYSGLRSGIGETQYF.

V is TRBV28 and J is TRBJ2-4, with 8 positions matching TRBD1. Germline-derived CDR1 and CDR2 are MDHEN and SYDVKM. The CDR3 totals 20 residues. V gave up 2 bases and J gave up 1 base; unmatched junction bases: 16. The CDR3 reads CASSLRPGQDTWEAKNIQYF. CDR3 DNA sequence: TGTGCCAGCAGTTTAAGACCGGGACAGGACACCTGGGAGGCCAAAAACATTCAGTACTTC.

V and J are TRBV7-3 and TRBJ1-6; perhaps TRBD1 as D (6 bases). Trimming took off 2 bases at V and 5 bases at J, with 13 bases between the two ends. This CDR3 spans 16 amino acids. CDR1 and CDR2 from the germline V gene are SGHTA and FQGTGA. The CDR3 here is CASSLLGATNNSPLHF. For the CDR3, the DNA is TGTGCCAGCAGCTTACTGGGGGCTACCAATAATTCACCCCTCCACTTT.

The sample holds one count of this clone. The genes are TRBV3-1 (or the pseudogene TRBV3-2) and TRBJ1-1; tentatively, D is TRBD1 (6 bases). Trimming stripped 1 base from V and 3 bases from J, with 6 bases between. The CDR3 contains 13 residues. The germline V gene encodes CDR1 LGHDT and CDR2 YNNKEL (reference sequence). In DNA form, the CDR3 reads TGTGCCAGCAGCCAAGCAGGGGACACTGAAGCTTTCTTT. Its protein product is CASSQAGDTEAFF.

The J gene is TRBJ1-4, the V gene TRBV7-9; TRBD1 matches at 7 bases. This CDR3 has 18 amino acids. With V trimmed by 5 bases and J by 6 bases, 18 bases remained unmatched. Germline V gene sequence: CDR1 SEHNR, CDR2 FQNEAQ (reference sequence). In DNA form, the CDR3 reads TGTGCCAGCAGCGCCCTCAGACAGGGACGGCGCGGTGATGAAAAACTGTTTTTT. Translating gives CASSALRQGRRGDEKLFF.

J is TRBJ2-1 and V is TRBV24-1, with TRBD1 as a possible D gene (6 bases). The germline gives CDR1 KGHDR, CDR2 SFDVKD. The ends were cut back, 0 bases at V and 7 bases at J, with 9 bases in the middle. The CDR3 contains 14 residues. The CDR3 loop is CATSDLSRGNEQFF. CDR3 coding DNA: TGTGCCACCAGTGATTTGAGCAGGGGAAATGAGCAGTTCTTC.

This clone came up a few times. V usage is TRBV5-1 and J usage is TRBJ1-2, with 7 nucleotides matching TRBD1. The ends lost 2 bases at V and 10 bases at J; junction bases unmatched: 5. The germline V gene encodes CDR1 SGHRS and CDR2 YFSETQ. This CDR3 has 12 residues. In nucleotides, the CDR3 is TGCGCCAGCAGCTTCACGACAGGGCACTACACCTTC. Its protein is CASSFTTGHYTF.

J is TRBJ2-7 and V is TRBV28; no firm D call. Germline V gene lookup returns CDR1 MDHEN and CDR2 SYDVKM. The CDR3 runs 11 residues. The germline V and J ends were trimmed by 9 bases and 0 bases, with 6 bases remaining between them. For the CDR3, the DNA is TGTGCCAGTGAGCGCTCCTACGAGCAGTACTTC. It specifies CASERSYEQYF.

The rearrangement uses TRBV14 and TRBJ2-1; TRBD2 matches at 7 bases. CDR3 size: 17 residues. Germline V lookup: CDR1 SGHDN, CDR2 FVKESK. V lost 0 bases, J lost 3 bases, and 8 bases stayed unmatched. CDR3 DNA: TGTGCCAGCAGCCAAGAACAGAGCGGGGCACTCTACAATGAGCAGTTCTTC. Residues: CASSQEQSGALYNEQFF. The full variable domain, rest sourced from reference TRBV14 and TRBJ2-1, is EAGVTQFPSHSVIEKGQTVTLRCDPISGHDNLYWYRRVMGKEIKFLLHFVKESKQDESGMPNNRFLAERTGGTYSTLKVQPAELEDSGVYFCASSQEQSGALYNEQFFGPGTRLTVL.

The rearrangement joins TRBV5-8 to TRBJ1-6; D might be TRBD1 (5 bases). This CDR3 is 13 amino acids long. CDR1 and CDR2 (germline): SGHTS, YDEGEE. Deletions cut 3 bases from V and 9 bases from J, with 10 bases between. CDR3 coding DNA: TGTGCCAGCAGCTCCCGGGGGGGTTCACCCCTCCACTTT. Protein product: CASSSRGGSPLHF.

This sequence joins TRBV6-5 and TRBJ1-4; 10 nucleotides agree with TRBD1. The CDR3 spans 15 residues. V lost 0 bases, J lost 7 bases, and 2 bases stayed unmatched. Germline CDR1 is MNHEY and CDR2 is SVGAGI. Here the CDR3 reads CASSYSWTGGEKLFF. Written as DNA, the CDR3 is TGTGCCAGCAGTTACTCCTGGACAGGGGGTGAAAAACTGTTTTTT.

This chain joins TRBV2 and TRBJ2-1; maybe TRBD1 (6 bases). The CDR3 totals 15 residues. The germline V gene encodes CDR1 SNHLY and CDR2 FYNNEI. The ends were cut back, 4 bases at V and 10 bases at J, with 20 bases in the middle. CDR3 coding DNA: TGTGCCAGCAGTGGGGTTCAGGGCTCAAGGGGGGAGCAGTTCTTC. Translated: CASSGVQGSRGEQFF. The entire variable domain, with the rest obtained from reference TRBV2 and TRBJ2-1, is as follows: EPEVTQTPSHQVTQMGQEVILRCVPISNHLYFYWYRQILGQKVEFLVSFYNNEISEKSEIFDDQFSVERPDGSNFTLKIRSTKLEDSAMYFCASSGVQGSRGEQFFGPGTRLTVL.

In nucleotides, the CDR3 is TGTGCCAGCAGTTCTGAGACAGGGAACACTGAAGCTTTCTTT. This encodes CASSSETGNTEAFF. The chain links TRBV2 to TRBJ1-1; D possibly corresponds to TRBD1 (6 bases). This CDR3 has 14 amino acids. Germline V gene data show CDR1 as SNHLY and CDR2 as FYNNEI. Trimming took 5 bases from V and 1 from J, leaving 11 bases between them.

The chain couples TRBV7-9 to TRBJ2-7; 7 bases fit TRBD2. Germline CDR1 and CDR2: SEHNR and FQNEAQ (reference sequence). With V trimmed by 8 bases and J by 6 bases, 13 bases remained unmatched. The CDR3 contains 14 residues. The CDR3 sequence is CASGRRESSVEQYF. CDR3 sequence (DNA): TGTGCCAGCGGCAGGCGGGAGTCATCAGTCGAGCAGTACTTC. Supplemented by reference TRBV7-9 and TRBJ2-7, the full variable domain reads DTGVSQNPRHKITKRGQNVTFRCDPISEHNRLYWYRQTLGQGPEFLTYFQNEAQLEKSRLLSDRFSAERPKGSFSTLEIQRTEQGDSAMYLCASGRRESSVEQYFGPGTRLTVT.

This clone came up once. The rearrangement links TRBV6-1 to TRBJ1-6; 10 bases are a match to TRBD1. The V segment lost 1 base and the J segment 9 bases; nucleotides outside the gene matches: 0. Germline V gene sequence: CDR1 MNHNS, CDR2 SASEGT. This CDR3 region has 14 residues. DNA of the CDR3: TGTGCCAGCAGTGAAGGACAGGGGGCTTCACCCCTCCACTTT. This codes for CASSEGQGASPLHF.

In regard to this clone: The sample contains more than one DNA sequence encoding this CDR3. The gene calls are TRBV6-5 and TRBJ1-5; 8 nucleotides agree with TRBD1. The germline gives CDR1 MNHEY, CDR2 SVGAGI. V lost 6 bases to trimming and J lost 7 bases; unmatched junction nucleotides: 8. This CDR3 comprises 14 residues. The CDR3 protein is CASSLGQGRQPQHF. Written as DNA, the CDR3 is TGTGCCAGCAGCCTTGGACAGGGAAGGCAGCCCCAGCATTTT.

V usage is TRBV7-2 and J usage is TRBJ1-3; 8 nucleotides align to TRBD1. There are 15 residues in the CDR3. Germline CDR1 and CDR2: SGHTA and FQGNSA. V lost 5 bases to trimming and J lost 4 bases; unmatched junction nucleotides: 7. CDR3 in amino acids: CASSPGTGSGNTIYF. CDR3 nucleotides: TGTGCCAGCAGCCCCGGGACAGGTTCAGGAAACACCATATATTTT.

The V call is TRBV12-5, the J call TRBJ1-1; the match to TRBD1 covers 7 bases. The J segment lost 2 bases and the V segment lost 7 bases, leaving 4 bases of the junction unmatched. The CDR3 covers 13 residues. The V gene's germline CDR1 is LGHNT and CDR2 FRNRAP. CDR3 bases: TGTGCTAGTGCCCGACAGGGTAACACTGAAGCTTTCTTT. Amino acid sequence: CASARQGNTEAFF.

The chain joins TRBV7-9 to TRBJ2-7; TRBD1 matches 7 bases. The CDR3 sequence is 15 residues long. Germline CDR1 and CDR2: SEHNR and FQNEAQ (reference sequence). The V and J ends lost 4 bases and 3 bases, in that order; junction bases with no gene match: 9. CDR3: CASSSYSDRVYEQYF. The CDR3 DNA reads as TGTGCCAGCAGCTCCTACTCCGACAGGGTCTACGAGCAGTACTTC.

This chain uses TRBV3-1 (or the pseudogene TRBV3-2) with TRBJ2-1; 13 nucleotides match TRBD2. Germline V CDR1 and CDR2: LGHDT, YNNKEL (reference sequence). The CDR3 extends over 18 amino acids. J was trimmed by 10 bases and V by 4 bases; bases with no gene match: 16. The CDR3 region is CASSLIGLAGAPGWEQFF. The CDR3 DNA sequence: TGTGCCAGCAGCCTTATAGGACTAGCGGGAGCTCCGGGGTGGGAGCAGTTCTTC.

The gene calls are TRBV6-5 and TRBJ1-3, with TRBD1 as a possible D gene (6 bases). Per germline, CDR1 MNHEY and CDR2 SVGAGI. The V and J ends lost 6 bases and 0 bases respectively, with 9 bases between them. This CDR3 has 14 amino acids. The CDR3 coding sequence is TGTGCCAGCAGACAGGGCCTCTCTGGAAACACCATATATTTT. Amino acid sequence: CASRQGLSGNTIYF.